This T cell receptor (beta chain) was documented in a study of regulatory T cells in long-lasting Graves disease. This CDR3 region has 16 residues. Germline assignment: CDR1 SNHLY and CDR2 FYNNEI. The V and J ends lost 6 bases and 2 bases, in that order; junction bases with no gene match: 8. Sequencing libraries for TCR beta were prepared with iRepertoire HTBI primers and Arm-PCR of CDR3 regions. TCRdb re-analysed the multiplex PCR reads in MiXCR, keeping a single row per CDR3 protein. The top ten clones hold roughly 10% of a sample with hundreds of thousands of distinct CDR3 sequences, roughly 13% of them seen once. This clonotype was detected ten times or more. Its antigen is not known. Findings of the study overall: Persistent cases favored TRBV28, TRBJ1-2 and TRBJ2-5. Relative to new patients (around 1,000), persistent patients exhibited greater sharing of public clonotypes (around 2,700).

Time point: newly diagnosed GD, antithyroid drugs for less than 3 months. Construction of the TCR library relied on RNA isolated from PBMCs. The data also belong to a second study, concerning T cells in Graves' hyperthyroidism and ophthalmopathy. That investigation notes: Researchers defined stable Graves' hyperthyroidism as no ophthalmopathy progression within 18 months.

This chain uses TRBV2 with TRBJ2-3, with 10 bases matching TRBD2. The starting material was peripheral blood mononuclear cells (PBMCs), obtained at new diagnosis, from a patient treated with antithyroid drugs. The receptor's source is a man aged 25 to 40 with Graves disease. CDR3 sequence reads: CASRNQGLAYTDTQYF. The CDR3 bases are TGTGCCAGCAGAAACCAGGGACTAGCGTACACAGATACGCAGTATTTT. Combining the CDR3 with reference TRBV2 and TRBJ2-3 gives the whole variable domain EPEVTQTPSHQVTQMGQEVILRCVPISNHLYFYWYRQILGQKVEFLVSFYNNEISEKSEIFDDQFSVERPDGSNFTLKIRSTKLEDSAMYFCASRNQGLAYTDTQYFGPGTRLTVL.